The 26 T cell receptor beta chains listed next were all sequenced from one sample in a study of T-cell reconstitution after alpha-beta-depleted transplantation in children. A library of TCRbeta sequences, prepared with unique molecular identifiers, was generated. MiXCR was run by TCRdb on the PCR reads, yielding one entry per CDR3 protein. The data show 800,000 to 1,000,000 distinct CDR3 sequences, about 26% seen once. The material was PBMCs, mostly from graft donor cells, obtained 360 days after TCRalphabeta/CD19-depleted stem cell transplant. The receptors originated from a boy younger than two who had a stem cell transplant for SCID, so the T cells may come from the graft donor.

J is TRBJ2-3 and V is TRBV5-1; D unresolved. Trimming removed 0 bases at V and 3 bases at J, with 14 bases between. This CDR3 is 16 amino acids long. CDR1 is SGHRS and CDR2 is YFSETQ in the germline V gene. The CDR3 DNA sequence: TGCGCCAGCAGCTTGGATCAGCCAGCTGGAACAGATACGCAGTATTTT. It is translated as CASSLDQPAGTDTQYF.

The chain combines TRBV5-6 with TRBJ2-3; a possible D gene is TRBD2 (6 bases). The CDR3 consists of 17 residues. Germline CDR1 reads SGHDT; CDR2 reads YYEEEE. Deletions cut 1 base from V and 3 bases from J, with 18 bases between. CDR3 in amino acids: CASSLWWGELETDTQYF. CDR3 in DNA: TGTGCCAGCAGCTTGTGGTGGGGGGAATTAGAGACAGATACGCAGTATTTT.

In its sample, this clonotype was seen a few times. The genes are TRBV6-2 or TRBV6-3 and TRBJ2-6, with 11 positions matching TRBD2. This CDR3 is 20 amino acids long. Trimming took 0 bases from V and 2 from J; bases not matched to a gene: 9. Per germline, CDR1 MNHEY and CDR2 SVGEGT. The CDR3 spells CASSYSLAGGLGTGANVLTF. As DNA, the CDR3 is TGTGCCAGCAGTTACTCCCTAGCGGGGGGCCTTGGGACTGGGGCCAACGTCCTGACTTTC.

This clonotype occurred a few times. The gene calls are TRBV12-3 or TRBV12-4 and TRBJ2-2; TRBD1 matches at 7 bases. The CDR3 covers 12 residues. V lost 6 bases and J lost 8; bases outside the gene matches: 3. CDR3 region: CASSQGEGELFF. CDR3 in DNA: TGTGCCAGCAGCCAGGGGGAAGGGGAGCTGTTTTTT.

This clonotype was found a few times. V usage is TRBV4-3 and J usage is TRBJ2-3, with 10 nucleotides matching TRBD2. J gave up 4 bases and V 0 bases, and 7 bases lay outside the gene matches. Germline assignment: CDR1 LGHNA and CDR2 YSLEER. The CDR3 extends over 17 amino acids. DNA for the CDR3: TGCGCCAGCAGCCAAGAGGAGCGCAGCGGGGGGGCAGATACGCAGTATTTT. It codes for CASSQEERSGGADTQYF.

The chain links TRBV20-1 to TRBJ2-7; D may be TRBD1 (6 bases). Germline V lookup: CDR1 DFQATT, CDR2 SNEGSKA (reference sequence). V gave up 5 bases and J gave up 3 bases, with 14 bases separating them. There are 13 residues in the CDR3. DNA for the CDR3: TGCAGTGCTTCCCTGGGGGCGAACTACGAGCAGTACTTC. Translation gives CSASLGANYEQYF.

This clonotype turned up a few times. The chain recombines TRBV20-1 with TRBJ1-1; D is undetermined. Germline V gene sequence: CDR1 DFQATT, CDR2 SNEGSKA (reference sequence). The CDR3 totals 12 residues. V was cut by 3 bases and J by 7 bases, with 12 bases left in between. The CDR3 DNA follows: TGCAGTGCTAGCGCTGTAAGTGATGAAGCTTTCTTT. Its translation is CSASAVSDEAFF.

The chain couples TRBV6-1 to TRBJ2-2, with D maybe TRBD1 (5 bases). V was trimmed by 4 bases and J by 4 bases, leaving 13 bases between them. CDR3 length equals 15 residues. Germline V lookup: CDR1 MNHNS, CDR2 SASEGT. The CDR3 DNA sequence: TGTGCCAGCAGTGCAGAGACAGCCTTCACCGGGGAGCTGTTTTTT. Its translation: CASSAETAFTGELFF.

The chain has TRBV5-1 and TRBJ2-2; 7 bases agree with TRBD1. Germline lookup yields CDR1 SGHRS and CDR2 YFSETQ. The CDR3 consists of 13 residues. V trimming: 5 bases; J trimming: 6 bases; junction bases outside the gene matches: 4. CDR3 protein: CASRPTGAGELFF. CDR3 in DNA: TGCGCCAGCAGGCCAACAGGGGCCGGGGAGCTGTTTTTT.

This clonotype has more than one count but fewer than ten. In DNA, the CDR3 is TGCAGTGCTTCCAGGGTTCCCGGGGAGCTGTTTTTT. Translation: CSASRVPGELFF. The V call is TRBV20-1, the J call TRBJ2-2; a weak D match, TRBD1 (5 bases). V shed 5 bases and J shed 6 bases, with 10 bases lying between them. The CDR3 runs to 12 residues. Germline V lookup: CDR1 DFQATT, CDR2 SNEGSKA (reference sequence).

In this sample, this clonotype turned up a few times. V usage is TRBV7-2 and J usage is TRBJ2-5; 10 nucleotides match TRBD2. V gave up 8 bases and J gave up 6 bases; unmatched junction bases: 9. The CDR3 is made up of 14 amino acids. The germline V gene has CDR1 SGHTA and CDR2 FQGNSA. The CDR3 loop is CASVSGGALKTQYF. The CDR3 DNA is TGTGCCAGCGTAAGCGGGGGGGCGTTAAAGACCCAGTACTTC.

This clonotype was detected only a few times. This chain links TRBV20-1 with TRBJ1-1; D ambiguous. The length of the CDR3 is 13 residues. The ends were cut back, 0 bases at V and 5 bases at J, with 10 bases in the middle. Germline CDR1 is DFQATT and CDR2 is SNEGSKA (reference sequence). The CDR3 reads CSARDMGRTEAFF. CDR3 DNA sequence: TGCAGTGCTAGAGATATGGGGAGAACTGAAGCTTTCTTT.

In this sample, this clonotype turned up a few times. The J gene is TRBJ2-1, the V gene TRBV10-3; 12 positions agree with TRBD2. Germline V gives CDR1 ENHRY, CDR2 SYGVKD. This CDR3 contains 16 residues. Trimming removed 2 bases from V and 5 bases from J; junction bases left unmatched: 4. CDR3 protein: CAISEPGLAGHNEQFF. CDR3 nucleotide sequence: TGTGCCATCAGTGAGCCGGGACTAGCGGGCCACAATGAGCAGTTCTTC.

The genes are TRBV7-8 and TRBJ2-1, with 10 nucleotides matching TRBD2. Germline V gene lookup returns CDR1 SGHVS and CDR2 FQNEAQ. The CDR3 length is 16 residues. J lost 5 bases, V lost 6 bases, and 10 bases had no gene match. The CDR3 protein is CASRQQRGGPNNEQFF. CDR3 coding DNA: TGTGCCAGCAGGCAACAGCGGGGGGGCCCCAACAATGAGCAGTTCTTC.

The chain has TRBV20-1 and TRBJ2-7; weak D call: TRBD2 (7 bases). In germline, CDR1 is DFQATT, CDR2 SNEGSKA (reference sequence). Trimming shortened V by 3 bases and J by 3 bases, and 21 bases separated the two germline ends. The CDR3 length is 16 residues. The CDR3 loop reads CSASPRRGGDFYEQYF. For the CDR3, the DNA is TGCAGTGCTAGTCCAAGGAGAGGGGGGGATTTCTACGAGCAGTACTTC.

This clonotype was seen ten or more times. This sequence joins TRBV5-1 and TRBJ2-3; possibly TRBD2 for D (5 bases). CDR1 and CDR2 from the germline V gene are SGHRS and YFSETQ. The V end lost 0 bases, the J end lost 4 bases, and 6 bases lay between the germline ends. The CDR3 covers 13 residues. The CDR3 protein is CASSLGTSDTQYF. CDR3 in DNA: TGCGCCAGCAGCTTGGGGACTTCAGATACGCAGTATTTT.

This clonotype was seen just once. The rearrangement uses TRBV6-5 and TRBJ1-1; D is unresolved. Germline values: CDR1 MNHEY, CDR2 SVGAGI. Trimming removed 0 bases at V and 6 bases at J, with 23 bases between. The CDR3 consists of 18 residues. CDR3 in amino acids: CASSYSKSGPGMVAEAFF. The CDR3 DNA reads TGTGCCAGCAGTTACTCGAAGTCCGGGCCCGGGATGGTAGCTGAAGCTTTCTTT.

The rearrangement joins TRBV18 to TRBJ2-1; no clear D. CDR1 KGHSH and CDR2 LQKENI come from the germline V gene. The CDR3 is 15 amino acids. V was trimmed by 3 bases and J by 0 bases, leaving 9 bases between them. The CDR3 protein is CASSPLLHSYNEQFF. Written as DNA, the CDR3 is TGTGCCAGCTCACCGCTCCTGCACTCCTACAATGAGCAGTTCTTC.

This sequence joins TRBV4-2 and TRBJ2-1, with D unresolved. Trimming cost V 4 bases and J 9 bases, with 13 bases left between them. The germline gives CDR1 LGHNA, CDR2 YNFKEQ. This CDR3 region has 13 residues. The CDR3 coding sequence is TGTGCCAGCAGCCCCCGAGGAAGTATTGAGCAGTTCTTC. It translates to CASSPRGSIEQFF.

DNA of the CDR3: TGTGCCAGCAGCTTTCACATCTATAGCAATCAGCCCCAGCATTTT. Amino acid sequence: CASSFHIYSNQPQHF. The V gene is TRBV7-2, the J gene TRBJ1-5; D gene ambiguous. Germline values: CDR1 SGHTA, CDR2 FQGNSA. This CDR3 comprises 15 residues. V was trimmed by 3 bases and J by 0 bases, leaving 9 bases between them.

This clonotype has a handful of counts. The V and J genes are TRBV5-1 and TRBJ2-7; 7 bases match TRBD2. Per germline, CDR1 SGHRS and CDR2 YFSETQ. The CDR3 totals 15 residues. Unmatched junction bases numbered 14, after V lost 3 bases and J lost 8 bases. CDR3 nucleotides: TGCGCCAGCAGCTCCAGCGGGGATGAGATACTCAAGCAGTACTTC. Translating gives CASSSSGDEILKQYF.

In this sample, this clonotype turned up a few times. The chain joins TRBV9 to TRBJ2-1; a weak D match, TRBD1 (6 bases). The V end lost 0 bases, the J end lost 10 bases, and 14 bases lay between the germline ends. The CDR3 runs 14 residues. The germline V gene encodes CDR1 SGDLS and CDR2 YYNGEE. CDR3 nucleotide sequence: TGTGCCAGCAGCGTAGACGTGGGGGCGAGGGAGCAGTTCTTC. Its protein is CASSVDVGAREQFF.

This clonotype was picked up a small number of times. This sequence joins TRBV5-1 and TRBJ1-2; TRBD1 aligns across 10 bases. The germline V gene encodes CDR1 SGHRS and CDR2 YFSETQ. Losses at the gene ends were 5 bases for V and 1 base for J; bases not matched to a gene: 5. The CDR3 spans 15 residues. The CDR3 here is CASRSTGGVNYGYTF. For the CDR3, the DNA is TGCGCCAGCAGGTCGACAGGGGGCGTTAACTATGGCTACACCTTC.

This chain links TRBV4-1 with TRBJ1-1; D is perhaps TRBD1 (6 bases). V was shortened by 6 bases and J by 1 base, with 15 bases between the two germline ends. The CDR3 has 15 residues. In germline, CDR1 is MGHRA, CDR2 YSYEKL. CDR3 sequence reads: CASSRGPGQNTEAFF. In DNA, the CDR3 is TGCGCCAGCAGTCGTGGCCCGGGACAGAACACTGAAGCTTTCTTT.

V gene TRBV9 combines with J gene TRBJ2-2, with a possible D match to TRBD2 (5 bases). V dropped 0 bases and J dropped 7 bases, with 10 bases sitting between them. The CDR3 is made up of 14 amino acids. Germline V gene data show CDR1 as SGDLS and CDR2 as YYNGEE. DNA of the CDR3: TGTGCCAGCAGCGTAGTGCCTAGCTTCGGGGAGCTGTTTTTT. It encodes CASSVVPSFGELFF.

The chain's CDR3 is CSSGTGPYNEQFF. The CDR3 region has the DNA TGCAGCTCCGGGACGGGGCCCTACAATGAGCAGTTCTTC. This chain connects TRBV29-1 to TRBJ2-1; D possibly uses TRBD1 or TRBD2 (5 bases each). In germline, CDR1 is SQVTM, CDR2 ANQGSEA. With 8 bases removed from V and 2 bases from J, the gap between germline ends came to 13 bases. The CDR3 spans 13 residues.